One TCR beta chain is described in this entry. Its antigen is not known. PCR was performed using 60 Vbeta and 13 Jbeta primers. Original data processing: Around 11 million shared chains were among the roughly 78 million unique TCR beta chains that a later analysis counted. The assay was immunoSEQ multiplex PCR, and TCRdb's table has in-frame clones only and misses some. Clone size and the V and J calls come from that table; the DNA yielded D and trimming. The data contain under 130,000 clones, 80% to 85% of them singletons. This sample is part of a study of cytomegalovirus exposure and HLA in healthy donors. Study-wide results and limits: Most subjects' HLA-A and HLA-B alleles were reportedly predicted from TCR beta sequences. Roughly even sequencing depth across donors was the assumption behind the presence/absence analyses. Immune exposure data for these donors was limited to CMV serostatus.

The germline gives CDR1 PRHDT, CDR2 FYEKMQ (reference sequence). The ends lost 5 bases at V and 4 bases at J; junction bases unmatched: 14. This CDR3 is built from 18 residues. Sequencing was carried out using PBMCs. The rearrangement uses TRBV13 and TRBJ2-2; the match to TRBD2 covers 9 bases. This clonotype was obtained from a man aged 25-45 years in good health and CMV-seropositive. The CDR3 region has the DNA TGTGCCAGCAGCCTTGGACTAATAGCGGGGGTTGGCACCGGGGAGCTGTTTTTT. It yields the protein CASSLGLIAGVGTGELFF. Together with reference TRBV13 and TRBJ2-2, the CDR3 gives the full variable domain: AAGVIQSPRHLIKEKRETATLKCYPIPRHDTVYWYQQGPGQDPQFLISFYEKMQSDKGSIPDRFSAQQFSDYHSELNMSSLELGDSALYFCASSLGLIAGVGTGELFFGEGSRLTVL.